Sequencing of this T cell receptor (beta chain) was carried out in a study of cytomegalovirus exposure and HLA in healthy donors. 13 Jbeta primers and 60 Vbeta primers were used for the PCR. Only in-frame clones appear in the TCRdb table, and some are missing; sequencing was by immunoSEQ multiplex PCR. The table records 75,000 to 90,000 clones, around 85% of them present only once. Findings of the study overall: Across donors, most TCRs were seen rarely, yet some public ones were widespread. A link between a missense DCLRE1C variant and TCR beta V- and J-gene trimming emerged from a later analysis. Exclusion as indistinguishable affected some V segments, including TRBV6-2 and TRBV6-3.

Trimming cost V 1 base and J 5 bases, with 7 bases left between them. This CDR3 region has 13 residues. Germline-derived CDR1 and CDR2 are KGHSH and LQKENI. As to this clone: Its matching antigen is unknown.

The source material was PBMCs. This receptor was identified in a man aged 40-50 years in good health and CMV-seropositive. The chain is built from TRBV18 and TRBJ2-3; D possibly corresponds to TRBD2 (6 bases). The chain's CDR3 is CASSPRLEDTQYF. The DNA for the CDR3 is TGTGCCAGCTCACCACGACTAGAAGATACGCAGTATTTT.